The 32 T cell receptor beta chains given below trace back to one sample, sequenced in a study of blood T cell repertoires in COVID-19. Only in-frame clones appear in the TCRdb table, and some are missing; sequencing was by immunoSEQ multiplex PCR. The sample has a few hundred thousand clones, 65% to 85% seen once. Sequenced: peripheral blood. These receptors came from a woman aged 45-60 years with acute or convalescent COVID-19.

This chain links TRBV3-1 (or the pseudogene TRBV3-2) with TRBJ2-7; 13 positions match TRBD2. From germline, CDR1 is LGHDT and CDR2 YNNKEL (reference sequence). J gave up 4 bases and V 4 bases, and 7 bases lay outside the gene matches. The CDR3 runs to 16 residues. The CDR3 DNA follows: TGTGCCAGCAGCCGGGGACTAGCGGGAAATTCTTACGAGCAGTACTTC. Translation gives CASSRGLAGNSYEQYF.

The rearrangement uses TRBV12-3 or TRBV12-4 and TRBJ2-1; the match to TRBD1 covers 8 bases. This CDR3 region has 13 residues. With V trimmed by 6 bases and J by 6 bases, 4 bases remained unmatched. CDR3: CASRATGGNEQFF. CDR3 nucleotide sequence: TGTGCCAGCAGAGCAACAGGGGGCAATGAGCAGTTCTTC.

The chain couples TRBV2 to TRBJ1-1, with D unresolved. Trimming cost V 5 bases and J 8 bases, with 9 bases left between them. CDR3 length: 11 amino acids. The germline V gene encodes CDR1 SNHLY and CDR2 FYNNEI. The CDR3 protein is CASSPTVEAFF. The CDR3 nucleotides are TGTGCCAGCAGTCCCACTGTGGAAGCTTTCTTT.

This rearrangement joins TRBV24-1 to TRBJ1-6; D call uncertain. Germline CDR1 is KGHDR and CDR2 is SFDVKD. The CDR3 covers 15 residues. V dropped 9 bases and J dropped 1 base, with 12 bases sitting between them. CDR3 sequence reads: CATPAHWSYNSPLHF. The CDR3 nucleotides read TGTGCCACCCCCGCCCACTGGTCCTATAATTCACCCCTCCACTTT.

The chain combines TRBV5-1 with TRBJ1-1; maybe TRBD1 (5 bases). Germline assignment: CDR1 SGHRS and CDR2 YFSETQ. There are 16 residues in the CDR3. V dropped 4 bases and J dropped 5 bases, with 21 bases sitting between them. The CDR3 protein is CASSDRKGSRETEAFF. The CDR3, as DNA: TGCGCCAGCAGCGATCGGAAAGGGTCCAGGGAAACTGAAGCTTTCTTT.

This clone was observed a few times. The V gene is TRBV3-1 (or the pseudogene TRBV3-2), the J gene TRBJ1-2; D may be TRBD1 (5 bases). Germline assignment: CDR1 LGHDT and CDR2 YNNKEL (reference sequence). V lost 5 bases to trimming and J lost 4 bases, with 11 bases between them. The CDR3 sequence is 13 residues long. The DNA for the CDR3 is TGTGCCAGCAGCGGGTCGGGGGGCTATGGCTACACCTTC. This codes for CASSGSGGYGYTF.

On this clone: Other DNA sequences of this sample code for an identical CDR3. V usage is TRBV30 and J usage is TRBJ1-1; no definite D call. This CDR3 has 13 amino acids. The germline gives CDR1 GTSNPN, CDR2 SVGIG (reference sequence). V lost 1 base, J lost 1 base, and 7 bases lay in between. The CDR3 here is CAWSGGGNTEAFF. The CDR3 DNA sequence: TGTGCCTGGAGTGGAGGAGGGAACACTGAAGCTTTCTTT. Together with reference TRBV30 and TRBJ1-1, the CDR3 gives the full variable domain: SQTIHQWPATLVQPVGSPLSLECTVEGTSNPNLYWYRQAAGRGLQLLFYSVGIGQISSEVPQNLSASRPQDRQFILSSKKLLLSDSGFYLCAWSGGGNTEAFFGQGTRLTVV.

V is TRBV6-1 and J is TRBJ1-1; TRBD1 aligns across 7 bases. Unmatched junction bases numbered 2, after V lost 7 bases and J lost 3 bases. The CDR3 length is 12 residues. From germline, CDR1 is MNHNS and CDR2 SASEGT. DNA for the CDR3: TGTGCCAGCACCCAGGGGGACACTGAAGCTTTCTTT. Its protein product is CASTQGDTEAFF.

The chain is built from TRBV2 and TRBJ2-5; 8 bases agree with TRBD2. The CDR3 extends over 15 amino acids. V was clipped by 9 bases and J by 3 bases; unmatched bases: 12. The germline V gene encodes CDR1 SNHLY and CDR2 FYNNEI. CDR3 residues: CASAGGGKGKETQYF. The CDR3 bases are TGTGCCAGTGCGGGGGGAGGGAAAGGTAAAGAGACCCAGTACTTC.

The CDR3 bases are TGTGCCAGCTCACCATTCACTAGCCTTTTCTACAATGAGCAGTTCTTC. Translating it yields CASSPFTSLFYNEQFF. V gene TRBV18 combines with J gene TRBJ2-1; D is perhaps TRBD2 (6 bases). V lost 2 bases, J lost 3 bases, and 14 bases lay in between. From germline, CDR1 is KGHSH and CDR2 LQKENI. The length of the CDR3 is 16 residues.

The J gene is TRBJ1-1, the V gene TRBV18; 9 bases agree with TRBD1. Unmatched junction bases numbered 5, after V lost 8 bases and J lost 1 base. The CDR3 sequence is 14 residues long. Germline CDR1 KGHSH, CDR2 LQKENI. The CDR3 coding sequence is TGTGCCAGCACAAAACAGGGGGCGAACACTGAAGCTTTCTTT. Translation: CASTKQGANTEAFF. Full variable domain (rest looked up from reference TRBV18 and TRBJ1-1): NAGVMQNPRHLVRRRGQEARLRCSPMKGHSHVYWYRQLPEEGLKFMVYLQKENIIDESGMPKERFSAEFPKEGPSILRIQQVVRGDSAAYFCASTKQGANTEAFFGQGTRLTVV.

The chain links TRBV7-2 to TRBJ2-3, with 12 bases fitting TRBD2. CDR3 length: 15 amino acids. Germline V gene data show CDR1 as SGHTA and CDR2 as FQGNSA. After removal of 5 bases from V and 7 bases from J, the junction contained 7 bases not matched to a gene. CDR3 sequence: CASSGRLAGVNTQYF. CDR3 DNA: TGTGCCAGCAGCGGAAGACTAGCGGGAGTGAATACGCAGTATTTT.

This chain links TRBV30 with TRBJ1-6; TRBD1 matches 10 bases. Germline lookup yields CDR1 GTSNPN and CDR2 SVGIG (reference sequence). This CDR3 is built from 14 residues. Trimming removed 3 bases from V and 7 bases from J; junction bases left unmatched: 3. The CDR3 reads CAWSRGQGNSPLHF. CDR3 nucleotide sequence: TGTGCCTGGAGCCGGGGACAGGGGAATTCACCCCTCCACTTT.

The chain links TRBV4-2 to TRBJ2-5; TRBD2 matches 9 bases. The ends lost 1 base at V and 5 bases at J; junction bases unmatched: 8. The CDR3 covers 16 residues. The germline gives CDR1 LGHNA, CDR2 YNFKEQ. This chain's CDR3 is CASSQAKAGGPETQYF. The CDR3 DNA follows: TGTGCCAGCAGCCAAGCGAAGGCGGGGGGGCCGGAGACCCAGTACTTC.

In this sample, this clone turned up a few times. This rearrangement joins TRBV1 to TRBJ1-5; TRBD1, as called in the table, went unchecked against the DNA. TRBV1 is deemed a pseudogene. This CDR3 spans 15 amino acids. CDR3 protein: CTSSQGEARGQPQHF. Written as DNA, the CDR3 is TGCACCAGCAGCCAAGGGGAAGCCAGGGGTCAGCCCCAGCATTTT.

The chain is built from TRBV29-1 and TRBJ1-4; tentatively, D is TRBD1 (5 bases). CDR3 length equals 15 residues. Trimming stripped 5 bases from V and 8 bases from J, with 21 bases between. Germline V lookup: CDR1 SQVTM, CDR2 ANQGSEA. The DNA of the CDR3 is TGCAGCGTTCTTACAAGGGCCCTACCAGGGGAAAAACTGTTTTTT. Its protein product is CSVLTRALPGEKLFF. Drawing the rest from reference TRBV29-1 and TRBJ1-4, the complete variable domain is SAVISQKPSRDICQRGTSLTIQCQVDSQVTMMFWYRQQPGQSLTLIATANQGSEATYESGFVIDKFPISRPNLTFSTLTVSNMSPEDSSIYLCSVLTRALPGEKLFFGSGTQLSVL.

V and J are TRBV25-1 and TRBJ2-5, with D possibly being TRBD2 (5 bases). Germline-derived CDR1 and CDR2 are MGHDK and SYGVNS. The CDR3 is made up of 15 amino acids. Trimming removed 3 bases at V and 2 bases at J, with 13 bases between. CDR3: CASSDTVRGQETQYF. CDR3 sequence (DNA): TGTGCCAGCAGTGATACAGTACGGGGACAAGAGACCCAGTACTTC. The variable domain in full, completed from reference TRBV25-1 and TRBJ2-5, reads EADIYQTPRYLVIGTGKKITLECSQTMGHDKMYWYQQDPGMELHLIHYSYGVNSTEKGDLSSESTVSRIRTEHFPLTLESARPSHTSQYLCASSDTVRGQETQYFGPGTRLLVL.

This chain uses TRBV4-2 with TRBJ1-1, with D maybe TRBD1 (5 bases). With 1 base removed from V and 0 bases from J, the gap between germline ends came to 9 bases. This CDR3 is built from 15 residues. In germline, CDR1 is LGHNA, CDR2 YNFKEQ. CDR3 sequence (DNA): TGTGCCAGCAGCCAAGTTGGGGGGATGAACACTGAAGCTTTCTTT. Residues: CASSQVGGMNTEAFF.

This clone was observed once. This rearrangement joins TRBV19 to TRBJ2-7, with D perhaps TRBD1 (5 bases). This CDR3 spans 13 amino acids. Germline values: CDR1 LNHDA, CDR2 SQIVND (reference sequence). V was cut by 3 bases and J by 6 bases, with 12 bases left in between. The CDR3 region has the DNA TGTGCCAGTAGTATCCCTGGAAGGGGCGAGCAGTACTTC. It codes for CASSIPGRGEQYF.

The chain employs TRBV21-1 and TRBJ1-1. TRBV21-1 is shown as a pseudogene. The CDR3 has 18 residues. CDR3 residues: CASSKVVGTEKPNTEAFF. CDR3 DNA: TGTGCCAGCAGCAAGGTCGTCGGGACTGAGAAACCGAACACTGAAGCTTTCTTT.

This clone came up a few times. The rearrangement joins TRBV12-3 or TRBV12-4 to TRBJ1-2; 8 bases fit TRBD1. Unmatched junction bases numbered 7, after V lost 7 bases and J lost 6 bases. CDR3 length: 13 amino acids. This CDR3 is CASTRQGRDGYTF. The CDR3 DNA is TGTGCCAGCACCAGACAGGGGAGAGATGGCTACACCTTC.

This clone occurred a few times. This chain joins TRBV7-8 and TRBJ1-1; tentatively, D is TRBD1 (5 bases). From germline, CDR1 is SGHVS and CDR2 FQNEAQ. V was trimmed by 0 bases and J by 5 bases, leaving 16 bases between them. This CDR3 is 16 amino acids long. The CDR3 sequence is CASSLASGTRGTEAFF. For the CDR3, the DNA is TGTGCCAGCAGCTTAGCTAGCGGGACCAGAGGAACTGAAGCTTTCTTT.

J is TRBJ2-5 and V is TRBV5-1; TRBD2 matches at 12 bases. From germline, CDR1 is SGHRS and CDR2 YFSETQ. The J segment lost 5 bases and the V segment lost 0 bases, leaving 2 bases of the junction unmatched. CDR3 size: 15 residues. The CDR3: CASSLVLAGGETQYF. As DNA, the CDR3 is TGCGCCAGCAGCTTGGTCCTAGCGGGAGGGGAGACCCAGTACTTC.

V gene TRBV4-1 combines with J gene TRBJ2-5; D is ambiguous. The CDR3 contains 13 residues. V lost 1 base to trimming and J lost 5 bases, with 8 bases between them. Germline V gene data show CDR1 as MGHRA and CDR2 as YSYEKL. The CDR3 nucleotides read TGCGCCAGCAGCCAAGTGAAAGCGGAGACCCAGTACTTC. This gives the protein CASSQVKAETQYF.

V and J are TRBV6-6 and TRBJ1-2, with unresolved D. This CDR3 is built from 15 residues. V lost 7 bases to trimming and J lost 1 base, with 16 bases between them. CDR1 MNHNY and CDR2 SVGAGI come from the germline V gene (reference sequence). The CDR3 is CASTLAAESNYGYTF. Here the CDR3 DNA reads TGTGCCAGCACCTTGGCGGCAGAGAGTAACTATGGCTACACCTTC.

J is TRBJ2-1 and V is TRBV7-9; 7 nucleotides align to TRBD2. The CDR3 covers 14 residues. The germline gives CDR1 SEHNR, CDR2 FQNEAQ (reference sequence). The J segment lost 6 bases and the V segment lost 8 bases, leaving 10 bases of the junction unmatched. For the CDR3, the DNA is TGTGCCAGCGGTCGGGGGGAAATTGGCAATGAGCAGTTCTTC. It is translated as CASGRGEIGNEQFF.

The gene calls are TRBV27 and TRBJ1-1, with a tentative D call TRBD1 (5 bases). Trimming removed 8 bases at V and 11 bases at J, with 18 bases between. Per germline, CDR1 MNHEY and CDR2 SMNVEV (reference sequence). This CDR3 has 12 amino acids. Written as DNA, the CDR3 is TGTGCCAGCGGGGCGGGGGGTGGTCCTGCTTTCTTT. It yields the protein CASGAGGGPAFF.

In the case of this clone: The sample carries other DNA sequences with the same CDR3. This sequence joins TRBV6-6 and TRBJ2-2; no firm D call. Germline loops: CDR1 MNHNY, CDR2 SVGAGI (reference sequence). The V gene lost 4 bases and the J gene lost 2 bases, with 2 bases spanning the gap. CDR3 size: 12 residues. This CDR3 is CASSLNTGELFF. In nucleotides, the CDR3 is TGTGCCAGCAGTTTAAACACCGGGGAGCTGTTTTTT.

This clone turned up a few times. V is TRBV7-3 and J is TRBJ2-7; tentative D call: TRBD2 (5 bases). The CDR3 totals 14 residues. Trimming pared 3 bases from V and 1 base from J, leaving 10 bases between. Germline CDR1 SGHTA, CDR2 FQGTGA. This CDR3 reads CASSFAAGSYEQYF. DNA of the CDR3: TGTGCCAGCAGCTTTGCCGCGGGTTCCTACGAGCAGTACTTC.

This clone was observed a few times. The rearrangement joins TRBV19 to TRBJ2-7, with 10 nucleotides matching TRBD2. The germline V gene has CDR1 LNHDA and CDR2 SQIVND (reference sequence). The CDR3 covers 16 residues. The V and J ends lost 4 bases and 3 bases, in that order; junction bases with no gene match: 9. The CDR3 sequence: CASSTASGRTGYEQYF. The CDR3 bases are TGTGCCAGTAGTACTGCTAGCGGGAGAACTGGCTACGAGCAGTACTTC. Full variable domain (rest looked up from reference TRBV19 and TRBJ2-7): DGGITQSPKYLFRKEGQNVTLSCEQNLNHDAMYWYRQDPGQGLRLIYYSQIVNDFQKGDIAEGYSVSREKKESFPLTVTSAQKNPTAFYLCASSTASGRTGYEQYFGPGTRLTVT.

The chain couples TRBV6-5 to TRBJ2-3; the D gene is possibly TRBD2 (6 bases). There are 14 residues in the CDR3. The germline V gene has CDR1 MNHEY and CDR2 SVGAGI. With 2 bases removed from V and 5 bases from J, the gap between germline ends came to 11 bases. The DNA for the CDR3 is TGTGCCAGCAGTTACGGGACTGGAAGAGATACGCAGTATTTT. Translating gives CASSYGTGRDTQYF.

This chain uses TRBV12-3 or TRBV12-4 with TRBJ1-2; D not resolved. Trimming pared 8 bases from V and 2 bases from J, leaving 9 bases between. The CDR3 has 12 amino acids. CDR3 amino acids: CASWETNYGYTF. The CDR3 nucleotides read TGTGCCAGCTGGGAGACCAACTATGGCTACACCTTC.